A selection of T cell receptor beta chains follows, all from one sample in a study of blood T cells in healthy people across ages. TCRdb re-derived calls from the 5' RACE reads in MiXCR, one entry per CDR3 protein. The sample consists of 850,000 or so distinct CDR3 sequences, around 28% of them appearing once. Sequencing used blood. These receptors were collected from a woman aged 80 or over in good health. CDR3s include the opening cysteine and the closing phenylalanine or tryptophan. Each record gives: J gene, V gene, D gene, clone size, CDR3 protein, CDR3 DNA. A D gene is named only where the DNA matches it firmly. The size field is filled for only some rows; it gives once, few, many or a size class.

j_gene: TRBJ1-2
v_gene: TRBV7-2
d_gene: -
abundance: -
CDR3aa: CASSSTRTALTNYGYTF
CDR3nt: TGTGCCAGCAGCAGCACCCGGACAGCTTTAACTAACTATGGCTACACCTTC

j_gene: TRBJ2-1
v_gene: TRBV30
d_gene: TRBD2
abundance: -
CDR3aa: CAWSGGLAGGPYNEQFF
CDR3nt: TGTGCCTGGAGTGGGGGACTAGCGGGAGGGCCCTACAATGAGCAGTTCTTC

j_gene: TRBJ2-7
v_gene: TRBV2
d_gene: TRBD1
abundance: few
CDR3aa: CASRDRTGAYEQYF
CDR3nt: TGTGCCAGCAGGGACCGGACAGGAGCCTACGAGCAGTACTTC

j_gene: TRBJ1-2
v_gene: TRBV18
d_gene: -
abundance: -
CDR3aa: CASSPRGPEGKGYGYTF
CDR3nt: TGTGCCAGCTCACCCAGGGGACCGGAGGGGAAGGGCTATGGCTACACCTTC

j_gene: TRBJ2-7
v_gene: TRBV20-1
d_gene: TRBD1
abundance: many
CDR3aa: CSAHQGTGSSQQYF
CDR3nt: TGCAGTGCTCACCAAGGGACAGGGTCCAGCCAGCAGTACTTC

j_gene: TRBJ1-6
v_gene: TRBV4-2
d_gene: -
abundance: few
CDR3aa: CASNSPGTDANSPLHF
CDR3nt: TGTGCCAGCAACTCGCCCGGGACTGATGCTAATTCACCCCTCCACTTT

j_gene: TRBJ1-2
v_gene: TRBV12-3/TRBV12-4
d_gene: -
abundance: -
CDR3aa: CASYWGGEYSHGYAF
CDR3nt: TGTGCCAGTTACTGGGGGGGGGAATACAGCCATGGCTACGCCTTC

j_gene: TRBJ2-1
v_gene: TRBV12-3/TRBV12-4
d_gene: TRBD1
abundance: many
CDR3aa: CASSRDSYNEQFF
CDR3nt: TGTGCCAGCAGCCGGGACAGCTACAATGAGCAGTTCTTC

j_gene: TRBJ1-1
v_gene: TRBV3-1
d_gene: -
abundance: few
CDR3aa: CASSHGQKNTEAFF
CDR3nt: TGTGCCAGCAGCCACGGACAGAAGAACACTGAAGCTTTCTTT

j_gene: TRBJ1-5
v_gene: TRBV10-3
d_gene: TRBD1
abundance: -
CDR3aa: CAISEPVQGDSNQPQHF
CDR3nt: TGTGCCATCAGTGAGCCGGTCCAGGGGGATAGCAATCAGCCCCAGCATTTT

j_gene: TRBJ1-4
v_gene: TRBV4-1
d_gene: TRBD1
abundance: -
CDR3aa: CASSPSPTGVGEKLFF
CDR3nt: TGCGCCAGCAGCCCCTCCCCGACAGGGGTGGGAGAAAAACTGTTTTTT

j_gene: TRBJ2-7
v_gene: TRBV6-5
d_gene: -
abundance: many
CDR3aa: CASSYSWQSYEQYF
CDR3nt: TGTGCCAGCAGTTACTCTTGGCAGAGCTACGAGCAGTACTTC

j_gene: TRBJ1-1
v_gene: TRBV19
d_gene: -
abundance: -
CDR3aa: CASSNTRNTEAFF
CDR3nt: TGTGCCAGTAGTAACACGAGGAACACTGAAGCTTTCTTT

j_gene: TRBJ1-1
v_gene: TRBV6-5
d_gene: TRBD1
abundance: -
CDR3aa: CASSSAGTGGLAFF
CDR3nt: TGTGCCAGCAGTTCAGCCGGGACAGGGGGCTTAGCTTTCTTT

j_gene: TRBJ2-1
v_gene: TRBV5-1
d_gene: TRBD1
abundance: many
CDR3aa: CASSLVGQAFNEQFF
CDR3nt: TGCGCCAGCAGCTTGGTGGGACAGGCCTTTAATGAGCAGTTCTTC

j_gene: TRBJ1-2
v_gene: TRBV11-2
d_gene: TRBD1
abundance: -
CDR3aa: CASSLGDRAYYGYTF
CDR3nt: TGTGCCAGCAGCTTAGGGGACAGGGCTTACTATGGCTACACCTTC

j_gene: TRBJ1-5
v_gene: TRBV7-2
d_gene: -
abundance: few
CDR3aa: CASSSRQSNQPQHF
CDR3nt: TGTGCCAGCAGCTCCCGACAGAGCAATCAGCCCCAGCATTTT

j_gene: TRBJ1-1
v_gene: TRBV20-1
d_gene: -
abundance: -
CDR3aa: CRGQGYEAFF
CDR3nt: TGCAGGGGGCAGGGTTATGAAGCTTTCTTT

j_gene: TRBJ2-5
v_gene: TRBV20-1
d_gene: TRBD2
abundance: many
CDR3aa: CSARPTSGVETQYF
CDR3nt: TGCAGTGCTAGACCCACTAGCGGGGTAGAGACCCAGTACTTC

j_gene: TRBJ1-3
v_gene: TRBV3-1
d_gene: -
abundance: -
CDR3aa: CASSSWGRGSGNTIYF
CDR3nt: TGTGCCAGCAGCTCATGGGGACGGGGCTCTGGAAACACCATATATTTT

j_gene: TRBJ2-5
v_gene: TRBV12-3/TRBV12-4
d_gene: TRBD2
abundance: many
CDR3aa: CASRRGLIAGGQSPKTQYF
CDR3nt: TGTGCCAGCAGACGAGGTTTGATAGCGGGGGGGCAATCCCCCAAGACCCAGTACTTC

j_gene: TRBJ2-7
v_gene: TRBV11-2
d_gene: -
abundance: -
CDR3aa: CASSPGGGYTYEQYF
CDR3nt: TGTGCCAGCAGCCCCGGGGGCGGATACACCTACGAGCAGTACTTC

j_gene: TRBJ1-1
v_gene: TRBV20-1
d_gene: -
abundance: -
CDR3aa: CSARANTGSLTEAFF
CDR3nt: TGCAGTGCTAGAGCCAATACAGGGTCTCTCACTGAAGCTTTCTTT

j_gene: TRBJ2-1
v_gene: TRBV5-1
d_gene: TRBD2
abundance: -
CDR3aa: CASSRGTSGRANEQFF
CDR3nt: TGCGCCAGCAGCCGTGGGACTAGCGGGAGGGCTAATGAGCAGTTCTTC

j_gene: TRBJ2-7
v_gene: TRBV7-2
d_gene: TRBD2
abundance: many
CDR3aa: CASSSQRGGPYEQYF
CDR3nt: TGTGCCAGCAGCTCTCAGCGGGGGGGCCCCTACGAGCAGTACTTC

j_gene: TRBJ1-3
v_gene: TRBV2
d_gene: -
abundance: -
CDR3aa: CASSDRSGGNTIYF
CDR3nt: TGTGCCAGCAGTGACAGGTCTGGTGGAAACACCATATATTTT

j_gene: TRBJ1-3
v_gene: TRBV6-5
d_gene: TRBD1
abundance: few
CDR3aa: CASRLSLTGAGNTIYF
CDR3nt: TGTGCCAGCAGACTCTCCCTGACAGGGGCTGGAAACACCATATATTTT

j_gene: TRBJ2-5
v_gene: TRBV21-1
d_gene: -
abundance: many
CDR3aa: CASSKGRGLGTQYF
CDR3nt: TGTGCCAGCAGCAAAGGCAGGGGGCTTGGGACCCAGTACTTC

j_gene: TRBJ2-5
v_gene: TRBV12-3/TRBV12-4
d_gene: -
abundance: once
CDR3aa: CASSWAAARETQYF
CDR3nt: TGTGCCAGCAGTTGGGCGGCGGCCAGGGAGACCCAGTACTTC

j_gene: TRBJ1-1
v_gene: TRBV6-2/TRBV6-3
d_gene: -
abundance: -
CDR3aa: CASGPPTRRGNTEAFF
CDR3nt: TGTGCCAGCGGTCCACCCACAAGGAGAGGGAACACTGAAGCTTTCTTT

j_gene: TRBJ2-7
v_gene: TRBV5-1
d_gene: TRBD2
abundance: many
CDR3aa: CASSLGGRAYEQYF
CDR3nt: TGCGCCAGCAGCTTGGGAGGGAGGGCATACGAGCAGTACTTC

j_gene: TRBJ1-1
v_gene: TRBV20-1
d_gene: -
abundance: once
CDR3aa: CSARDPRGGTEAFF
CDR3nt: TGCAGTGCTAGAGATCCCCGCGGGGGGACTGAAGCTTTCTTT

j_gene: TRBJ1-1
v_gene: TRBV5-1
d_gene: TRBD1
abundance: once
CDR3aa: CASSVGGQEGNTEAFF
CDR3nt: TGCGCCAGCAGCGTGGGGGGACAGGAGGGGAACACTGAAGCTTTCTTT

j_gene: TRBJ2-3
v_gene: TRBV20-1
d_gene: -
abundance: many
CDR3aa: CSARDLKRRGTDTQYF
CDR3nt: TGCAGTGCTAGAGATCTCAAGCGGAGGGGCACAGATACGCAGTATTTT

j_gene: TRBJ1-2
v_gene: TRBV12-3/TRBV12-4
d_gene: -
abundance: -
CDR3aa: CASSSKTANYGYTF
CDR3nt: TGTGCCAGCAGTTCCAAGACAGCTAACTATGGCTACACCTTC

j_gene: TRBJ2-2
v_gene: TRBV24-1
d_gene: TRBD2
abundance: -
CDR3aa: CATSGLAGESTGELFF
CDR3nt: TGTGCCACCAGTGGACTAGCGGGGGAATCCACCGGGGAGCTGTTTTTT

j_gene: TRBJ1-5
v_gene: TRBV2
d_gene: -
abundance: -
CDR3aa: CASSEAQLQPQHF
CDR3nt: TGTGCCAGCAGTGAAGCACAGCTTCAGCCCCAGCATTTT

j_gene: TRBJ2-1
v_gene: TRBV10-3
d_gene: -
abundance: many
CDR3aa: CAISDRGPNIYNEQFF
CDR3nt: TGTGCCATCAGTGATCGCGGGCCGAATATTTACAATGAGCAGTTCTTC

j_gene: TRBJ2-6
v_gene: TRBV6-2/TRBV6-3
d_gene: -
abundance: many
CDR3aa: CASNLSGANVLTF
CDR3nt: TGTGCCAGCAATCTCTCCGGGGCCAACGTCCTGACTTTC

j_gene: TRBJ1-2
v_gene: TRBV4-1
d_gene: -
abundance: many
CDR3aa: CASSQDAINYGYTF
CDR3nt: TGCGCCAGCAGCCAAGACGCAATAAACTATGGCTACACCTTC

j_gene: TRBJ2-1
v_gene: TRBV9
d_gene: -
abundance: many
CDR3aa: CASSVGPKGGSNEQFF
CDR3nt: TGTGCCAGCAGCGTAGGCCCTAAGGGAGGATCGAATGAGCAGTTCTTC

j_gene: TRBJ2-7
v_gene: TRBV5-1
d_gene: -
abundance: many
CDR3aa: CASSSKSGRLDYEQYF
CDR3nt: TGCGCCAGCAGCAGTAAATCCGGGAGACTAGACTACGAGCAGTACTTC

j_gene: TRBJ1-4
v_gene: TRBV6-1
d_gene: -
abundance: -
CDR3aa: CASRAGNEKLFF
CDR3nt: TGTGCCAGCAGGGCAGGGAACGAAAAACTGTTTTTT

j_gene: TRBJ1-6
v_gene: TRBV7-3
d_gene: -
abundance: -
CDR3aa: CASSLRGRRDSPLHF
CDR3nt: TGTGCCAGCAGCTTGAGGGGGAGGCGAGATTCACCCCTCCACTTT

j_gene: TRBJ2-7
v_gene: TRBV7-2
d_gene: -
abundance: -
CDR3aa: CASSRGRTGYEQYF
CDR3nt: TGTGCCAGCAGCAGAGGACGGACTGGTTACGAGCAGTACTTC

j_gene: TRBJ1-2
v_gene: TRBV11-3
d_gene: -
abundance: -
CDR3aa: CASSSTSRGYTF
CDR3nt: TGTGCCAGCAGCTCGACCTCGCGGGGCTACACCTTC